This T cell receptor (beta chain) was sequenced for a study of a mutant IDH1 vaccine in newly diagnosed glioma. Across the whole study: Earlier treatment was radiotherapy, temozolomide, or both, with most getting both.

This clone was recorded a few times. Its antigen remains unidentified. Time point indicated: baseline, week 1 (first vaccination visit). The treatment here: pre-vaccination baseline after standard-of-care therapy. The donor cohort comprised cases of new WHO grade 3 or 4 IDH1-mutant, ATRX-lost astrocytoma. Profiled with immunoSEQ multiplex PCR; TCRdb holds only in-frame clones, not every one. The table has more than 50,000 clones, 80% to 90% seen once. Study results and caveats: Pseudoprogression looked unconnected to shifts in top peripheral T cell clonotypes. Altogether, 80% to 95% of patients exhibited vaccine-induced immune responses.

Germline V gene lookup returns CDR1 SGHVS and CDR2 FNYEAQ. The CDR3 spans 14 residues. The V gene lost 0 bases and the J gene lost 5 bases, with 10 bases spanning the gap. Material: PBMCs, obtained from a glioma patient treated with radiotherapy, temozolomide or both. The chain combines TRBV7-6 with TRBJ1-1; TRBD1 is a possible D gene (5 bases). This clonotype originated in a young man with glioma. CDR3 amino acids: CASSLAAWGTEAFF. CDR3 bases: TGTGCCAGCAGCTTAGCAGCGTGGGGGACTGAAGCTTTCTTT.